This TCR beta chain is drawn from a study of brain T cells in children with intractable seizures. Data came from immunoSEQ multiplex PCR; TCRdb stores just in-frame clones and leaves some out. The sample records tens of thousands of clones, about 90% being singletons. The clonotype comes from a girl aged 2 to 10 with Rasmussen encephalitis and intractable seizures. Sequencing was performed on peripheral blood, taken at surgery.

As DNA, the CDR3 is TGCGCCAGCAGCCCGCACAGACAGGAGGAAACTGAAGCTTTCTTT. It encodes CASSPHRQEETEAFF. The J gene is TRBJ1-1, the V gene TRBV4-1; D perhaps matches TRBD1 (6 bases). Per the germline V gene, CDR1 is MGHRA and CDR2 is YSYEKL. The CDR3 is made up of 15 amino acids. Trimming cost V 4 bases and J 5 bases, with 17 bases left between them.